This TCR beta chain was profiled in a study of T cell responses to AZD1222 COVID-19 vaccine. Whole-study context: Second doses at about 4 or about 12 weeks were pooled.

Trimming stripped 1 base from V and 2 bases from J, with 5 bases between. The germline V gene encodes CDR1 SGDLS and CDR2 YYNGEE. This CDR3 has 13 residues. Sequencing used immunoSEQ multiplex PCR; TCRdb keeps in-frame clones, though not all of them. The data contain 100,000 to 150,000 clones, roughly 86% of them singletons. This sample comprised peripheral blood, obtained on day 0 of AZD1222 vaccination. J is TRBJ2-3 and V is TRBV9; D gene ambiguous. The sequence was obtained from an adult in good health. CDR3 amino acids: CASSVQVTDTQYF. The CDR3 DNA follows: TGTGCCAGCAGCGTACAGGTCACAGATACGCAGTATTTT.